This T cell receptor (beta chain) was identified during a study of T-cell reconstitution after alpha-beta-depleted transplantation in children. The study's findings and limits: T-cell counts and diversity at one year following transplant were attributed mainly to newly produced T cells. Reportedly, roughly two months post-transplant, alpha-beta T cells arose from several hundred expanded graft clones.

On this clonotype: Its specificity is not known.

A TCRbeta library incorporating unique molecular identifiers was prepared. Each CDR3 protein is one row after TCRdb ran MiXCR on the PCR reads. In the table there are approximately 110,000 distinct CDR3 sequences, under 13% of which are singletons. V trimming: 3 bases; J trimming: 2 bases; junction bases outside the gene matches: 7. Germline CDR1 reads DFQATT; CDR2 reads SNEGSKA (reference sequence). The CDR3 length is 15 residues. The sequenced sample was PBMCs, obtained before TCRalphabeta/CD19-depleted stem cell transplant. The genes are TRBV20-1 and TRBJ2-5; 9 bases agree with TRBD2. This TCR derives from a boy aged 2 to 10 with acute lymphoblastic leukemia, due to receive a stem cell transplant. DNA for the CDR3: TGCAGTGCTAGTACGGCTAGCGGGGTACAAGAGACCCAGTACTTC. Residues: CSASTASGVQETQYF.